The text below deals with one T cell receptor beta chain. The protocol was immunoSEQ multiplex PCR, while the TCRdb copy is restricted to in-frame clones and leaves out a portion. Altogether about 79,000 clones are present, about 89% being singletons, with the ten largest covering 0.45% to 0.6%. The data were obtained in a study of T cell changes during pregnancy in multiple sclerosis. The sequenced sample was CD4+ T cells from peripheral blood mononuclear cells, obtained in the second trimester of pregnancy. This receptor was identified in a female donor with multiple sclerosis, enrolled in a pregnancy study.

The CDR3 region is CASSLGFQTSSYNSPLHF. In DNA, the CDR3 is TGCGCCAGCAGCTTGGGCTTCCAGACTAGCTCCTATAATTCACCCCTCCACTTT. This rearrangement joins TRBV5-1 to TRBJ1-6; D remains unclear. Trimming stripped 0 bases from V and 0 bases from J, with 13 bases between. This CDR3 is built from 18 residues. Germline loops: CDR1 SGHRS, CDR2 YFSETQ.